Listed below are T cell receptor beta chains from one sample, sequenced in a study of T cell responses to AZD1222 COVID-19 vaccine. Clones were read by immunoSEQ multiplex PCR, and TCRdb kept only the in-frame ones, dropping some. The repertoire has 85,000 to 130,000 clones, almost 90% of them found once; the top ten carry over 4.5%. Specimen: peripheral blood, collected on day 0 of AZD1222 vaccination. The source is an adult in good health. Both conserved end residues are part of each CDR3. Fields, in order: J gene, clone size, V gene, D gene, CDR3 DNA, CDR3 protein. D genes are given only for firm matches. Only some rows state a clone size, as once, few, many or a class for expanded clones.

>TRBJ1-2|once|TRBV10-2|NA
TGCGCCAGCAGTGAGCAGGGTAGTTATGGCTACACCTTC
CASSEQGSYGYTF
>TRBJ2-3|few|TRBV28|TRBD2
TGTGCCAGCACCGCTAGCGGGAGTCGAACAGATACGCAGTATTTT
CASTASGSRTDTQYF
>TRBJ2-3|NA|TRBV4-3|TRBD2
TGCGCCAGCAGCCAAGAGGTGATAGCGGGACGCGCAGATACGCAGTATTTT
CASSQEVIAGRADTQYF
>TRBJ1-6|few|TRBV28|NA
TGTGCCAGCAGTTTATTTAGTTCACCCCTCCACTTT
CASSLFSSPLHF
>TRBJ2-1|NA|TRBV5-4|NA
TGTGCCAGCAGCTTCCAGGGGAGGAGAGGCCATGAGCAGTTCTTC
CASSFQGRRGHEQFF
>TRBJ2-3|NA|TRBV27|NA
TGCACGGGGAGGGGGCACGCAGATACGCAGTATTTT
CTGRGHADTQYF
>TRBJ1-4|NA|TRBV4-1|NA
TGCGCCAGCAGCCAAGGGGACCTTTCGAGGAGTGATGAAAAACTGTTTTTT
CASSQGDLSRSDEKLFF
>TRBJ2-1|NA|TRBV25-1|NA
TGTGCCAGCAGTGAAGCCAGGGTAGTGAGGAATGAGCAGTTCTTC
CASSEARVVRNEQFF
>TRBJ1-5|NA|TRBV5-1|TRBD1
TGCGCCAGCAGCGAGACAGGGGATAGCTACCAGCCCCAGCATTTT
CASSETGDSYQPQHF
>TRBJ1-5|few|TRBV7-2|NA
TGTGCCAGCAGCTTAGCCGAAAATCAGCCCCAGCATTTT
CASSLAENQPQHF
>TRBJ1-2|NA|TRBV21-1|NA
TGTGCCAGCAGCAAAGGAACTTATGGCTACACCTTC
CASSKGTYGYTF
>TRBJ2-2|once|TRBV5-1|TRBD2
TGCGCCAGCAGCTTACAAGTGGTAGCGGGAGCGGGTACCGGGGAGCTGTTTTTT
CASSLQVVAGAGTGELFF
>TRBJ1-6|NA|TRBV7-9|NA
TGTGCCACTTCGGGGGCAGGCCTTTCACCCCTCCACTTT
CATSGAGLSPLHF
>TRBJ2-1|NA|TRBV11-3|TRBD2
TGTGCCAGCAGCGGGGCGGGAGGCCCCTACAATGAGCAGTTCTTC
CASSGAGGPYNEQFF
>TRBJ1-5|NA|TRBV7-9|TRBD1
TGTGCCAGCAGCCCAGGGACAGGGAATAGCAATCAGCCCCAGCATTTT
CASSPGTGNSNQPQHF
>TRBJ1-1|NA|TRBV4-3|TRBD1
TGCGCCAGTCGGACAGACAGGGCCACTGAAGCTTTCTTT
CASRTDRATEAFF
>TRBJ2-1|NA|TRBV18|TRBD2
TGTGCCAGCTCTCTCGGGGGCGGGAGGGCCTCTGAGCAGTTCTTC
CASSLGGGRASEQFF
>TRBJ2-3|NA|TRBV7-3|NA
TGTGCCAGCAGCTTGAGTGTCACAGATACGCAGTATTTT
CASSLSVTDTQYF
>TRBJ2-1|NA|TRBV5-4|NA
TGTGCCAGCAGCGGTACGCCTAGCGACAATGAGCAGTTCTTC
CASSGTPSDNEQFF
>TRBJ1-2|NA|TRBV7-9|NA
TGTGCCAGCAGCTCCCCAAAGTATGGCTACACCTTC
CASSSPKYGYTF
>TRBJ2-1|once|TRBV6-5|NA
TGTGCCAGCAGTTTGAATCCTCCCGGACCCTACAATGAGCAGTTCTTC
CASSLNPPGPYNEQFF
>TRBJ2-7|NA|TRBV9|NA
TGTGCCAGCAGCGTAGATGAGCGATTCACCTACGAGCAGTACTTC
CASSVDERFTYEQYF
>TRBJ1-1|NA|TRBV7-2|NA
TGTGCCAGCAGCTTGCCAGGGTCGAACCCTGAAGCTTTCTTT
CASSLPGSNPEAFF
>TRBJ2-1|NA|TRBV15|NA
TGTGCCACCAGCAGAGAGGGGACACCCTACAATGAGCAGTTCTTC
CATSREGTPYNEQFF
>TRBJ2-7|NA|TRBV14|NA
TGTGCCAGCAGCCAAGTGGAACTTACGAAGCAGTACTTC
CASSQVELTKQYF
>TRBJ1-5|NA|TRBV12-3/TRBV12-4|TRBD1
TGTGCCACCCGGGACAGGATTAATCAGCCCCAGCATTTT
CATRDRINQPQHF
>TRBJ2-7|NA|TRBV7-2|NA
TGTGCCAGCAGCAGGGGACATTCCTACGAGCAGTACTTC
CASSRGHSYEQYF
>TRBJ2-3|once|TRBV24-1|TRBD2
TGTGCCACCAGCCCCACTAGCGGTCAAAGCACAGATACGCAGTATTTT
CATSPTSGQSTDTQYF
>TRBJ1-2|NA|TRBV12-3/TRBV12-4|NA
TGTGCCAGCAGCGCGTCGACAGGAGGCGGCTACACCTTC
CASSASTGGGYTF
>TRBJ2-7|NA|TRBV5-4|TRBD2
TGTGCCAGCACCGGGGGGGCTAGCGGGGACTACGAGCAGTACTTC
CASTGGASGDYEQYF
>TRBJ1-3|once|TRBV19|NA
TGTGCCAGTAGTGACAGTTCCTCTGGAAACACCATATATTTT
CASSDSSSGNTIYF
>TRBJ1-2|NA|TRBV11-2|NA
TGTGCCAGCAGCTCGCCGGCAAGGGGGAAAGGCTACACCTTC
CASSSPARGKGYTF
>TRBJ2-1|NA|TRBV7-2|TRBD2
TGTGCCAGCAGCTTCCTACTAGCGGTCTCCTACAATGAGCAGTTCTTC
CASSFLLAVSYNEQFF
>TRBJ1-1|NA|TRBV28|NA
TGTGCCAGCACCGACACTGAAGCTTTCTTT
CASTDTEAFF
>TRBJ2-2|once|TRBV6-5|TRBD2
TGTGCCAGCACCCAGTCTAGCGGGAGCACCGGGGAGCTGTTTTTT
CASTQSSGSTGELFF
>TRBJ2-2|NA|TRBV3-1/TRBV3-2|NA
TGTGCCAGCAGCCAAATGGGCGGGGCCGCCACCGGGGAGCTGTTTTTT
CASSQMGGAATGELFF
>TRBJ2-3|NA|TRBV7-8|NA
TGTGCCAGCAGCCCGTCCACAGATACGCAGTATTTT
CASSPSTDTQYF
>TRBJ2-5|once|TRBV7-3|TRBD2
TGTGCCAGCAGCTCCTCTAGCGGGAGAGGGCGGGAGACCCAGTACTTC
CASSSSSGRGRETQYF
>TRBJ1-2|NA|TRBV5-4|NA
TGTGCCAGCAGCTTGGTAGGAGGTGGAGGCTACACCTTC
CASSLVGGGGYTF
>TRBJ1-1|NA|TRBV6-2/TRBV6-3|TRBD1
TGTGCCAGCAGTTACCCAGGGGGACTTGAAGCTTTCTTT
CASSYPGGLEAFF
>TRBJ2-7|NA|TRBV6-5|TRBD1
TGTGCCAGCAGTTACTCCTCAGGGGGCTTGAGGGAGCAGTACTTC
CASSYSSGGLREQYF
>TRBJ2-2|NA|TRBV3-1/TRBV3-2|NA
TGTGCCAGCAGCCAATGGGGGGAGCTGTTTTTT
CASSQWGELFF
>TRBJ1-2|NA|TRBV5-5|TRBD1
TGTGCCAGCAGCGGACAGGGGGCTGCGGACTATGGCTACACCTTC
CASSGQGAADYGYTF
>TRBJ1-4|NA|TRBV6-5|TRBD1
TGTGCCAGCAGTATTAGGGGGCTGGGTGAAAAACTGTTTTTT
CASSIRGLGEKLFF
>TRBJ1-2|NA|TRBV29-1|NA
TGCAGCGTTGGGGGGCAGGCGGGCTACACCTTC
CSVGGQAGYTF
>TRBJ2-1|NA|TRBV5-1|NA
TGCGCCAGCAGCTTAGAACTAGATCGATTCTACAATGAGCAGTTCTTC
CASSLELDRFYNEQFF
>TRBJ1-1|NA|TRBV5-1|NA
TGCGCCAGCAGCGATTGGCAGGGAATGAACACTGAAGCTTTCTTT
CASSDWQGMNTEAFF
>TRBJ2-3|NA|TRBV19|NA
TGTGCCAGTAGTAGCGGGGACGCGGCGGATACGCAGTATTTT
CASSSGDAADTQYF
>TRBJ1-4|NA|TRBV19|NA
TGTGCCAGTAGTATGCCGGGGGGCGATGAAAAACTGTTTTTT
CASSMPGGDEKLFF
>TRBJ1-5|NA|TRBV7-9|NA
TGTGCCAGCAGCGTACTCCAGGATCAGCCCCAGCATTTT
CASSVLQDQPQHF
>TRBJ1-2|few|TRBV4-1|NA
TGCGCCAGCAGCCAAGATAGCCATGGAGCTAACTATGGCTACACCTTC
CASSQDSHGANYGYTF
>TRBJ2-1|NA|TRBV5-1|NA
TGCGCCAGCAGCTTGACTAGCGGACAGGGTGAGCAGTTCTTC
CASSLTSGQGEQFF
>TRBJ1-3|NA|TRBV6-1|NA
TGTGCCAGCAGTGCCCTTTTGGGGGCCCTCTCTGGAAACACCATATATTTT
CASSALLGALSGNTIYF
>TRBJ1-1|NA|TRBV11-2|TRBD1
TGTGCCAGCGGCGGACAGGGGAACACTGAAGCTTTCTTT
CASGGQGNTEAFF
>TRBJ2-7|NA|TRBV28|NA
TGTGCCAGCATCTCCCAGGGACGGGATTACGAGCAGTACTTC
CASISQGRDYEQYF
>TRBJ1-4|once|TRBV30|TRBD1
TGTGCCTGGAACAGGGGTGCTAATGAAAAACTGTTTTTT
CAWNRGANEKLFF
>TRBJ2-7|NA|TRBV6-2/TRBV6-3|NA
TGTGCCAGCAGTTACTGGGGTCTTCGAGGACCCTACGAGCAGTACTTC
CASSYWGLRGPYEQYF